One and the same sample provided the 20 T cell receptor beta chains below, sequenced in a study of PD-1 blockade in classical Hodgkin lymphoma. Assay: immunoSEQ multiplex PCR; the TCRdb copy retains only in-frame clones and omits some. This sample has around 30,000 clones, with roughly 75% found just once. Noted time point: cycle 4 day 1 (C4D1), after less than 7 weeks of nivolumab. Autologous stem cell transplantation was followed by relapse in every patient, and brentuximab vedotin exposure varied. Sequenced here: peripheral blood mononuclear cells (PBMCs), sampled before the fourth cycle of nivolumab. All receptors come from a human donor with classical Hodgkin lymphoma.

The rearrangement uses TRBV14 and TRBJ1-1, with D maybe TRBD1 (5 bases). The V and J ends lost 4 bases and 3 bases respectively, with 9 bases between them. Germline CDR1 SGHDN, CDR2 FVKESK. The CDR3 is 13 residues long. CDR3 in DNA: TGTGCCAGCAGCCCTCAGGGATACACTGAAGCTTTCTTT. It is translated as CASSPQGYTEAFF.

With regard to this clone: The sample holds other DNA sequences that translate to the same CDR3. The rearrangement uses TRBV28 and TRBJ2-7, with 11 bases that match TRBD1. Germline V gene sequence: CDR1 MDHEN, CDR2 SYDVKM. Germline trimming cut 6 bases from V and 2 bases from J; bases unmatched to any gene: 0. The CDR3 has 13 residues. The CDR3 is CASRDRGPYEQYF. The DNA of the CDR3 is TGTGCCAGCAGGGACAGGGGGCCCTACGAGCAGTACTTC.

The rearrangement joins TRBV21-1 to TRBJ1-5; TRBD1 is the table's D call and was not checked against the DNA. TRBV21-1 is marked as a pseudogene. This CDR3 has 17 amino acids. The CDR3 reads CASSKVIQGWENQPQHF. CDR3 sequence (DNA): TGTGCCAGCAGCAAAGTAATACAGGGCTGGGAAAATCAGCCCCAGCATTTT.

The chain has TRBV19 and TRBJ2-2; TRBD1 might be the D (5 bases). V gave up 2 bases and J gave up 7 bases, with 14 bases separating them. From germline, CDR1 is LNHDA and CDR2 SQIVND (reference sequence). There are 15 residues in the CDR3. The CDR3 nucleotides read TGTGCCAGTAGTATATCCCCAGGGTTTAACGGGGAGCTGTTTTTT. This codes for CASSISPGFNGELFF.

The chain uses TRBV7-9 and TRBJ2-7; D possibly corresponds to TRBD2 (5 bases). CDR1 and CDR2 from the germline V gene are SEHNR and FQNEAQ (reference sequence). CDR3 size: 11 residues. Trimming stripped 1 base from V and 12 bases from J, with 10 bases between. In nucleotides, the CDR3 is TGTGCCAGCAGCTTAGGGGGAGAGGGGTACTTC. Amino acids: CASSLGGEGYF.

The chain recombines TRBV6-5 with TRBJ2-7, with a weak D call TRBD1 (7 bases). The CDR3 consists of 15 residues. Looked up from germline, CDR1 is MNHEY and CDR2 is SVGAGI. V gave up 5 bases and J gave up 7 bases, with 21 bases separating them. In DNA, the CDR3 is TGTGCCAGCAGTCCTCCGGGGGACAGACGTCAGGAGCAGTACTTC. Protein: CASSPPGDRRQEQYF.

V and J are TRBV7-9 and TRBJ1-4, with no clear D. V lost 8 bases and J lost 1, with 8 bases in between. The germline CDR1 and CDR2 sequences are SEHNR and FQNEAQ (reference sequence). CDR3 size: 13 residues. CDR3 region: CASVTLTNEKLFF. In nucleotides, the CDR3 is TGTGCCAGCGTGACACTAACTAATGAAAAACTGTTTTTT.

The chain is built from TRBV5-5 and TRBJ1-5; weak D call: TRBD1 (5 bases). The length of the CDR3 is 14 residues. The V end lost 4 bases, the J end lost 8 bases, and 16 bases lay between the germline ends. CDR1 and CDR2 from the germline V gene are SGHKS and YYEKEE (reference sequence). The CDR3 region is CASSIRDLFEPQHF. In DNA form, the CDR3 reads TGTGCCAGCAGCATCCGGGACCTTTTTGAGCCCCAGCATTTT.

The rearrangement joins TRBV5-6 to TRBJ1-6; D is unclear. CDR1 is SGHDT, CDR2 YYEEEE, per germline. The V and J ends lost 2 bases and 5 bases respectively, with 14 bases between them. This CDR3 has 16 residues. The CDR3 here is CASSFKAGSNNSPLHF. In DNA, the CDR3 is TGTGCCAGCAGCTTCAAGGCAGGCAGTAATAATTCACCCCTCCACTTT. The full variable domain, its missing parts supplied by reference TRBV5-6 and TRBJ1-6, is DAGVTQSPTHLIKTRGQQVTLRCSPKSGHDTVSWYQQALGQGPQFIFQYYEEEERQRGNFPDRFSGHQFPNYSSELNVNALLLGDSALYLCASSFKAGSNNSPLHFGNGTRLTVT.

The V gene is TRBV5-1, the J gene TRBJ2-1; 12 nucleotides match TRBD2. V was pared by 7 bases and J by 0 bases, with 20 bases of the junction left unmatched. In germline, CDR1 is SGHRS, CDR2 YFSETQ. The CDR3 runs to 21 residues. CDR3 region: CASHGQGVGTSGPYSYNEQFF. In nucleotides, the CDR3 is TGCGCCAGCCATGGACAGGGGGTAGGGACTAGCGGGCCCTACTCCTACAATGAGCAGTTCTTC.

The rearrangement uses TRBV19 and TRBJ2-7, with D tentatively TRBD2 (5 bases). Germline V gene data show CDR1 as LNHDA and CDR2 as SQIVND (reference sequence). This CDR3 has 15 amino acids. The V end lost 5 bases, the J end lost 1 base, and 15 bases lay between the germline ends. CDR3 DNA sequence: TGTGCCAGTAGTGCATCCGGGATGGTTTCCTACGAGCAGTACTTC. Translation gives CASSASGMVSYEQYF.

This chain uses TRBV6-6 with TRBJ2-7, with 8 bases fitting TRBD2. Germline V gene data show CDR1 as MNHNY and CDR2 as SVGAGI (reference sequence). The CDR3 sequence is 15 residues long. Trimming took 4 bases from V and 0 from J; bases not matched to a gene: 5. CDR3 bases: TGTGCCAGCAGTTTTGCGGGAGGTACCTCCTACGAGCAGTACTTC. Its protein product is CASSFAGGTSYEQYF.

This clone has just one count. The chain uses TRBV27 and TRBJ2-1; D may be TRBD2 (6 bases). Germline assignment: CDR1 MNHEY and CDR2 SMNVEV (reference sequence). Trimming removed 5 bases from V and 7 bases from J, with 15 bases in between. The length of the CDR3 is 14 residues. The CDR3: CASSPGTLLNEQFF. The CDR3 nucleotides read TGTGCCAGCAGTCCCGGGACTCTATTAAATGAGCAGTTCTTC.

This clone has more than one count but fewer than ten. This chain links TRBV19 with TRBJ2-1; 10 bases fit TRBD2. V lost 5 bases, J lost 7 bases, and 14 bases stayed unmatched. The CDR3 loop spans 17 amino acids. Germline V gives CDR1 LNHDA, CDR2 SQIVND (reference sequence). The CDR3 DNA sequence: TGTGCCAGTAGTCCCTCTCGGCTAGCGGGAGTGGTTAATGAGCAGTTCTTC. Its translation is CASSPSRLAGVVNEQFF.

This clone was detected a few times. The chain employs TRBV4-1 and TRBJ2-3; TRBD2 matches 7 bases. Per germline, CDR1 MGHRA and CDR2 YSYEKL. Trimming removed 3 bases from V and 0 bases from J; junction bases left unmatched: 9. There are 17 residues in the CDR3. DNA of the CDR3: TGCGCCAGCAGCCACCTTAGCATAGCGGGTAGCACAGATACGCAGTATTTT. It encodes CASSHLSIAGSTDTQYF.

The chain recombines TRBV6-5 with TRBJ2-5; D is uncertain. The CDR3 consists of 13 residues. Trimming removed 6 bases from V and 5 bases from J, with 13 bases in between. CDR1 is MNHEY, CDR2 SVGAGI, per germline. In DNA, the CDR3 is TGTGCCAGCAGAGGTGGTTTCGCGGAGACCCAGTACTTC. Translated: CASRGGFAETQYF.

This clone was picked up a small number of times. The chain uses TRBV7-9 and TRBJ2-1; D not resolved. The CDR3 consists of 12 residues. With 8 bases removed from V and 1 base from J, the gap between germline ends came to 6 bases. Germline V gives CDR1 SEHNR, CDR2 FQNEAQ (reference sequence). CDR3 in DNA: TGTGCCAGCGGGCAGTCCTACAATGAGCAGTTCTTC. This translates into CASGQSYNEQFF.

The gene calls are TRBV6-1 and TRBJ2-3; TRBD2 aligns across 9 bases. V dropped 7 bases and J dropped 0; count of bases not matched to a gene: 5. Germline V gives CDR1 MNHNS, CDR2 SASEGT. The CDR3 sequence is 15 residues long. The CDR3 DNA follows: TGTGCCAGCACCCGACTAGCGGCTAGCACAGATACGCAGTATTTT. Amino acid sequence: CASTRLAASTDTQYF.

The rearrangement uses TRBV5-4 and TRBJ2-7; TRBD1 matches at 9 bases. From germline, CDR1 is SGHNT and CDR2 YYREEE (reference sequence). The length of the CDR3 is 14 residues. V gave up 4 bases and J gave up 3 bases; unmatched junction bases: 5. The CDR3 region has the DNA TGTGCCAGCAGCGCAGGGACAGGGCGCTACGAGCAGTACTTC. Amino acid sequence: CASSAGTGRYEQYF.

CDR3 DNA sequence: TGTGCCATCAGTGTAGGGGGTTCGTCGGAGACCCAGTACTTC. It encodes CAISVGGSSETQYF. The chain joins TRBV10-3 to TRBJ2-5; D is possibly TRBD1 (6 bases). The CDR3 extends over 14 amino acids. Germline V gives CDR1 ENHRY, CDR2 SYGVKD. Trimming left V 4 bases short and J 5 bases short, with 14 bases between.